This TCR beta chain is drawn from a study of glioma-infiltrating T cells after dendritic cell vaccination. The CDR3 runs 13 residues. The germline V gene has CDR1 LNHDA and CDR2 SQIVND (reference sequence). Losses at the gene ends were 5 bases for V and 4 bases for J; bases not matched to a gene: 1. Clones were read by immunoSEQ multiplex PCR, and TCRdb kept only the in-frame ones, dropping some. The data hold about 96,000 clones, with approximately 80% observed a single time. The sequences come from blood, collected before dendritic cell vaccination. The V call is TRBV19, the J call TRBJ1-1; 10 bases are shared with TRBD1. The sequence came from a human donor with glioblastoma. The CDR3 DNA follows: TGTGCCAGTAGTCGACAGGGGGCCACTGAAGCTTTCTTT. Translated, it gives CASSRQGATEAFF. The variable domain in full, completed from reference TRBV19 and TRBJ1-1, reads DGGITQSPKYLFRKEGQNVTLSCEQNLNHDAMYWYRQDPGQGLRLIYYSQIVNDFQKGDIAEGYSVSREKKESFPLTVTSAQKNPTAFYLCASSRQGATEAFFGQGTRLTVV.